These 21 T cell receptor beta chains came from one sample sequenced in a study of T-cell reconstitution after alpha-beta-depleted transplantation in children. It was with unique molecular identifiers that the TCRbeta library was prepared. MiXCR, applied by TCRdb to the PCR reads, yields one record per CDR3 protein. The table lists about 540,000 distinct CDR3 sequences, about 17% of them singletons. The sample consisted of PBMCs from the stem cell graft donor, taken from the stem cell graft. The source is a human donor who donated a stem cell graft to a child with acute lymphoblastic leukemia.

Only a few counts were recorded for this clonotype. The gene calls are TRBV12-5 and TRBJ2-5; D is uncertain. This CDR3 is built from 11 residues. The ends were cut back, 3 bases at V and 5 bases at J, with 4 bases in the middle. In germline, CDR1 is LGHNT, CDR2 FRNRAP. The CDR3 sequence: CASGFAETQYF. The DNA for the CDR3 is TGTGCTAGTGGTTTCGCCGAGACCCAGTACTTC.

This sequence joins TRBV5-1 and TRBJ2-7; 7 bases are a match to TRBD1. Germline CDR1 is SGHRS and CDR2 is YFSETQ. CDR3 size: 15 residues. V gave up 0 bases and J gave up 2 bases; unmatched junction bases: 5. The CDR3 DNA is TGCGCCAGCAGCTTGGATCAGGGGGTCCCCTACGAGCAGTACTTC. Amino acid sequence: CASSLDQGVPYEQYF. The full variable domain, in which reference TRBV5-1 and TRBJ2-7 provide the parts outside the CDR3, is KAGVTQTPRYLIKTRGQQVTLSCSPISGHRSVSWYQQTPGQGLQFLFEYFSETQRNKGNFPGRFSGRQFSNSRSEMNVSTLELGDSALYLCASSLDQGVPYEQYFGPGTRLTVT.

This clonotype appeared a few times. The chain has TRBV5-1 and TRBJ1-2; tentatively, D is TRBD1 (5 bases). CDR1 and CDR2 from the germline V gene are SGHRS and YFSETQ. Between the trimmed V and J ends, which lost 2 bases and 4 bases, there was a span of 18 bases. CDR3 size: 16 residues. CDR3 DNA: TGCGCCAGCAGCTTCACCGACAGAGGCTTTGGCTATGGCTACACCTTC. It specifies CASSFTDRGFGYGYTF.

The chain employs TRBV9 and TRBJ2-3; TRBD2 agrees at 12 bases. This CDR3 is built from 16 residues. V shed 4 bases and J 4 bases; nucleotides not matched to a gene: 7. Germline V lookup: CDR1 SGDLS, CDR2 YYNGEE. CDR3 DNA: TGTGCCAGCAGCAAAAGGACTAGCGGGATTTCAGATACGCAGTATTTT. It codes for CASSKRTSGISDTQYF.

This rearrangement joins TRBV7-9 to TRBJ1-2, with D hard to call. The germline V gene has CDR1 SEHNR and CDR2 FQNEAQ (reference sequence). There are 14 residues in the CDR3. V gave up 1 base and J gave up 4 bases, with 10 bases separating them. DNA of the CDR3: TGTGCCAGCAGCTTAGAGCTATCTGCCTATGGCTACACCTTC. Protein sequence: CASSLELSAYGYTF.

This clonotype was detected a few times. V is TRBV7-9 and J is TRBJ1-6, with D hard to call. The CDR3 has 15 amino acids. V lost 5 bases, J lost 3 bases, and 11 bases lay in between. CDR1 SEHNR and CDR2 FQNEAQ come from the germline V gene (reference sequence). CDR3 nucleotides: TGTGCCAGCAGCCCCCGTTGGGGCTATAATTCACCCCTCCACTTT. Translation: CASSPRWGYNSPLHF.

This clonotype was detected only a few times. This chain joins TRBV5-1 and TRBJ2-7; D is possibly TRBD1 (6 bases). The CDR3 is made up of 17 amino acids. Germline V gene lookup returns CDR1 SGHRS and CDR2 YFSETQ. Trimming took off 4 bases at V and 0 bases at J, with 20 bases between the two ends. This CDR3 is CASSLWTATLTSYEQYF. The CDR3 nucleotides read TGCGCCAGCAGCCTGTGGACAGCAACCCTGACCTCCTACGAGCAGTACTTC.

This clonotype was seen a few times. This sequence joins TRBV3-1 and TRBJ2-3; possibly TRBD1 for D (5 bases). Trimming left V 2 bases short and J 0 bases short, with 9 bases between. Germline-derived CDR1 and CDR2 are LGHDT and YNNKEL (reference sequence). The CDR3 length is 15 residues. For the CDR3, the DNA is TGTGCCAGCAGCCAACAGGGCTTTAGCACAGATACGCAGTATTTT. Residues: CASSQQGFSTDTQYF.

The chain carries TRBV5-1 and TRBJ2-7; D not certain. Germline CDR1 reads SGHRS; CDR2 reads YFSETQ. The CDR3 has 15 amino acids. Trimming stripped 0 bases from V and 3 bases from J, with 13 bases between. CDR3 region: CASSLAGGVGYEQYF. CDR3 DNA: TGCGCCAGCAGCTTGGCCGGCGGCGTGGGCTACGAGCAGTACTTC. The entire variable domain, with the rest obtained from reference TRBV5-1 and TRBJ2-7, is as follows: KAGVTQTPRYLIKTRGQQVTLSCSPISGHRSVSWYQQTPGQGLQFLFEYFSETQRNKGNFPGRFSGRQFSNSRSEMNVSTLELGDSALYLCASSLAGGVGYEQYFGPGTRLTVT.

This clonotype was seen a handful of times. This sequence joins TRBV18 and TRBJ2-7, with TRBD2 matching 8 bases. The V gene's germline CDR1 is KGHSH and CDR2 LQKENI. This CDR3 spans 15 amino acids. V lost 5 bases and J lost 6; bases outside the gene matches: 12. The CDR3 is CASSFSGMTETEQYF. CDR3 nucleotide sequence: TGTGCCAGCTCATTTAGCGGGATGACCGAAACCGAGCAGTACTTC.

The chain combines TRBV5-8 with TRBJ1-5; maybe TRBD1 (5 bases). The V gene's germline CDR1 is SGHTS and CDR2 YDEGEE. The V end lost 0 bases, the J end lost 7 bases, and 8 bases lay between the germline ends. The CDR3 runs 13 residues. In DNA form, the CDR3 reads TGTGCCAGCAGCTTGGATGGGGACCAGCCCCAGCATTTT. Protein sequence: CASSLDGDQPQHF.

The chain links TRBV7-6 to TRBJ2-1; 11 bases align to TRBD2. Trimming removed 5 bases from V and 1 base from J; junction bases left unmatched: 4. Germline V CDR1 and CDR2: SGHVS, FNYEAQ. This CDR3 is 16 amino acids long. CDR3 residues: CASSATSGTSYNEQFF. CDR3 DNA: TGTGCCAGCAGCGCGACTAGCGGGACGTCCTACAATGAGCAGTTCTTC.

The CDR3 coding sequence is TGTGCCAGCAGACCGACCTTGACCTACAATGAGCAGTTCTTC. Its protein product is CASRPTLTYNEQFF. This chain joins TRBV12-3 or TRBV12-4 and TRBJ2-1; D unclear. V shed 6 bases and J shed 2 bases, with 11 bases lying between them. The CDR3 totals 14 residues.

The chain's CDR3 is CASTVSVAGGFPDTQYF. CDR3 DNA: TGTGCCAGTACCGTCTCTGTAGCGGGAGGGTTTCCAGATACGCAGTATTTT. V is TRBV19 and J is TRBJ2-3; 11 nucleotides agree with TRBD2. This CDR3 contains 17 residues. V gave up 7 bases and J gave up 4 bases; unmatched junction bases: 13. Germline assignment: CDR1 LNHDA and CDR2 SQIVND (reference sequence). The full variable domain, completed using reference TRBV19 and TRBJ2-3, is DGGITQSPKYLFRKEGQNVTLSCEQNLNHDAMYWYRQDPGQGLRLIYYSQIVNDFQKGDIAEGYSVSREKKESFPLTVTSAQKNPTAFYLCASTVSVAGGFPDTQYFGPGTRLTVL.

This clonotype occurred many times. The genes are TRBV19 and TRBJ2-7; 13 bases agree with TRBD2. The CDR3 contains 14 residues. Germline V gene sequence: CDR1 LNHDA, CDR2 SQIVND (reference sequence). Unmatched junction bases numbered 6, after V lost 9 bases and J lost 4 bases. In DNA form, the CDR3 reads TGTGCCAGCAGTGGACTAGCGGGGGTTTACGAGCAGTACTTC. Residues: CASSGLAGVYEQYF.

The chain combines TRBV5-1 with TRBJ1-3; D uncertain. CDR1 and CDR2 (germline): SGHRS, YFSETQ. This CDR3 has 16 residues. The V end lost 1 base, the J end lost 4 bases, and 15 bases lay between the germline ends. CDR3 coding DNA: TGCGCCAGCAGCTTGAGTCGGAAGGCCCCCGGAAACACCATATATTTT. Protein product: CASSLSRKAPGNTIYF.

This sequence joins TRBV5-1 and TRBJ2-4; the D gene is possibly TRBD2 (5 bases). Germline V lookup: CDR1 SGHRS, CDR2 YFSETQ. The CDR3 loop spans 16 amino acids. With 0 bases removed from V and 3 bases from J, the gap between germline ends came to 13 bases. As DNA, the CDR3 is TGCGCCAGCAGCTTGGCCGGAGCGGCCGGCAAAAACATTCAGTACTTC. Residues: CASSLAGAAGKNIQYF.

The gene calls are TRBV6-5 and TRBJ2-1, with 9 bases fitting TRBD2. The CDR3 is 16 residues long. Germline assignment: CDR1 MNHEY and CDR2 SVGAGI. J gave up 8 bases and V 0 bases, and 8 bases lay outside the gene matches. The chain's CDR3 is CASSYSTGGREHEQFF. CDR3 nucleotide sequence: TGTGCCAGCAGTTACTCTACTGGCGGGAGGGAGCATGAGCAGTTCTTC.

V gene TRBV6-1 combines with J gene TRBJ2-3, with D perhaps TRBD1 (5 bases). This CDR3 is built from 13 residues. Trimming cost V 1 base and J 10 bases, with 12 bases left between them. Germline CDR1 MNHNS, CDR2 SASEGT. CDR3 bases: TGTGCCAGCAGTGAAGTAAGCGACAGCCCGCAGTATTTT. Translated: CASSEVSDSPQYF.

The chain has TRBV7-9 and TRBJ2-1; D unresolved. V dropped 0 bases and J dropped 14 bases, with 11 bases sitting between them. In germline, CDR1 is SEHNR, CDR2 FQNEAQ (reference sequence). The CDR3 loop spans 12 amino acids. This CDR3 reads CASSLADPWEFF. The CDR3 DNA reads TGTGCCAGCAGCTTAGCCGACCCCTGGGAGTTCTTC.

This clonotype was picked up a small number of times. The chain couples TRBV10-3 to TRBJ1-2; TRBD1 matches at 9 bases. Germline CDR1 and CDR2: ENHRY and SYGVKD. Unmatched junction bases numbered 14, after V lost 8 bases and J lost 7 bases. The CDR3 consists of 15 residues. This CDR3 is CAIPGSGGQGLGYTF. CDR3 nucleotide sequence: TGTGCCATCCCGGGTTCCGGGGGACAGGGCCTTGGCTACACCTTC.